The 26 T cell receptor beta chains in this list originate from one sample, sequenced in a study of cytotoxic CD8 clonotypes in ibrutinib-treated CLL. Sequencing used immunoSEQ multiplex PCR; TCRdb keeps in-frame clones, though not all of them. Here the sample spans approximately 350,000 clones, 67% being singletons. Sequenced material: PBMCs, taken after 36 months of ibrutinib treatment. The receptors originated from a human donor with chronic lymphocytic leukemia.

The V call is TRBV4-1, the J call TRBJ2-1; D unclear. Germline V gene sequence: CDR1 MGHRA, CDR2 YSYEKL. Trimming pared 2 bases from V and 0 bases from J, leaving 11 bases between. This CDR3 comprises 16 residues. CDR3 in amino acids: CASSQTILSSYNEQFF. CDR3 sequence (DNA): TGCGCCAGCAGCCAAACCATTTTAAGCTCCTACAATGAGCAGTTCTTC.

This rearrangement joins TRBV29-1 to TRBJ2-2, with a tentative D call TRBD2 (6 bases). This CDR3 is built from 12 residues. V lost 7 bases and J lost 8, with 14 bases in between. From germline, CDR1 is SQVTM and CDR2 ANQGSEA. The CDR3 loop reads CSGLVGGGELFF. As DNA, the CDR3 is TGCAGCGGACTGGTGGGAGGTGGGGAGCTGTTTTTT.

The rearrangement uses TRBV28 and TRBJ2-5; 11 bases agree with TRBD2. CDR3 length: 15 residues. V shed 5 bases, J shed 4 bases, and the junction held 6 bases outside the gene matches. CDR1 is MDHEN, CDR2 SYDVKM, per germline. The CDR3 here is CASSMGLAVRETQYF. CDR3 DNA sequence: TGTGCCAGCAGTATGGGACTAGCGGTTCGAGAGACCCAGTACTTC.

This clone occurred a few times. CDR3 sequence (DNA): TGTGCCAGCAGTAGGGGACAGATGAACACTGAAGCTTTCTTT. This sequence encodes CASSRGQMNTEAFF. V is TRBV7-9 and J is TRBJ1-1, with 7 nucleotides matching TRBD1. Germline V lookup: CDR1 SEHNR, CDR2 FQNEAQ (reference sequence). With V trimmed by 6 bases and J by 0 bases, 4 bases remained unmatched. The CDR3 runs 14 residues. Variable domain in full (rest from reference TRBV7-9 and TRBJ1-1): DTGVSQNPRHKITKRGQNVTFRCDPISEHNRLYWYRQTLGQGPEFLTYFQNEAQLEKSRLLSDRFSAERPKGSFSTLEIQRTEQGDSAMYLCASSRGQMNTEAFFGQGTRLTVV.

This clone appeared a few times. This chain joins TRBV7-6 and TRBJ2-2; no clear D gene. The CDR3 is 13 amino acids. Trimming left V 3 bases short and J 7 bases short, with 9 bases between. Per the germline V gene, CDR1 is SGHVS and CDR2 is FNYEAQ. CDR3 loop: CASSFSPGGELFF. The DNA for the CDR3 is TGTGCCAGCAGCTTTAGTCCTGGCGGGGAGCTGTTTTTT.

The CDR3 protein is CASSPRGPYGYTF. The CDR3 DNA sequence: TGTGCCAGCAGTCCTCGGGGGCCTTATGGCTACACCTTC. The chain recombines TRBV27 with TRBJ1-2; D perhaps matches TRBD1 (6 bases). CDR1 is MNHEY, CDR2 SMNVEV, per germline (reference sequence). The CDR3 totals 13 residues. Trimming removed 5 bases at V and 5 bases at J, with 12 bases between.

This clone appeared a single time. CDR3 protein: CASSKTPKQNTEAFF. CDR3 nucleotide sequence: TGTGCCAGCAGCAAAACACCCAAACAGAACACTGAAGCTTTCTTT. This chain links TRBV21-1 with TRBJ1-1; the D call of TRBD1 is as the table states it, not checked on the DNA. TRBV21-1 is flagged as a pseudogene. This CDR3 comprises 15 residues.

The rearrangement joins TRBV28 to TRBJ2-7; D uncertain. Trimming removed 6 bases at V and 2 bases at J, with 8 bases between. Germline lookup yields CDR1 MDHEN and CDR2 SYDVKM. The CDR3 is made up of 12 amino acids. The CDR3 here is CASRSLAYEQYF. The CDR3 DNA is TGTGCCAGCAGAAGCTTGGCCTACGAGCAGTACTTC.

The chain combines TRBV19 with TRBJ2-3, with D hard to call. Looked up from germline, CDR1 is LNHDA and CDR2 is SQIVND (reference sequence). The CDR3 is 15 residues long. Trimming removed 2 bases at V and 6 bases at J, with 15 bases between. The CDR3 nucleotides are TGTGCCAGTAGTATATTTGGTAGCACATCCGATACGCAGTATTTT. It codes for CASSIFGSTSDTQYF.

The J gene is TRBJ2-7, the V gene TRBV28; D might be TRBD2 (6 bases). CDR1 is MDHEN, CDR2 SYDVKM, per germline. The V gene lost 6 bases and the J gene lost 0 bases, with 15 bases spanning the gap. The CDR3 has 15 amino acids. The CDR3 sequence is CASSPIGTYSYEQYF. CDR3 nucleotides: TGTGCCAGCAGCCCCATAGGGACTTACTCCTACGAGCAGTACTTC.

The gene calls are TRBV2 and TRBJ2-7; 9 bases line up with TRBD2. Germline V gene data show CDR1 as SNHLY and CDR2 as FYNNEI. The CDR3 runs 14 residues. The J segment lost 0 bases and the V segment lost 8 bases, leaving 5 bases of the junction unmatched. The CDR3 loop is CASLAGGSSYEQYF. The DNA of the CDR3 is TGTGCCAGCCTGGCGGGGGGGAGCTCCTACGAGCAGTACTTC.

The gene calls are TRBV5-4 and TRBJ2-5; possibly TRBD2 for D (6 bases). Germline V CDR1 and CDR2: SGHNT, YYREEE (reference sequence). The CDR3 runs 15 residues. Trimming pared 4 bases from V and 3 bases from J, leaving 16 bases between. The CDR3 DNA is TGTGCCAGCAGCCCCGGGACTGCACGAGAAGAGACCCAGTACTTC. It yields the protein CASSPGTAREETQYF.

The chain uses TRBV5-1 and TRBJ2-1, with 7 bases fitting TRBD2. Trimming cost V 1 base and J 3 bases; bases outside gene matches: 10. There are 17 residues in the CDR3. In germline, CDR1 is SGHRS, CDR2 YFSETQ. The CDR3 loop reads CASSLKGGLGNYNEQFF. CDR3 nucleotide sequence: TGCGCCAGCAGCTTGAAGGGCGGACTAGGGAACTACAATGAGCAGTTCTTC. Looking up the rest from reference TRBV5-1 and TRBJ2-1 gives the full variable domain: KAGVTQTPRYLIKTRGQQVTLSCSPISGHRSVSWYQQTPGQGLQFLFEYFSETQRNKGNFPGRFSGRQFSNSRSEMNVSTLELGDSALYLCASSLKGGLGNYNEQFFGPGTRLTVL.

The chain has TRBV5-1 and TRBJ1-1; no reliable D call. This CDR3 is built from 13 residues. From germline, CDR1 is SGHRS and CDR2 YFSETQ. The V gene lost 4 bases and the J gene lost 2 bases, with 9 bases spanning the gap. CDR3 in DNA: TGCGCCAGCAGCCAGTCAGGTAACACTGAAGCTTTCTTT. This encodes CASSQSGNTEAFF.

This chain joins TRBV5-1 and TRBJ2-5; D ambiguous. There are 13 residues in the CDR3. Trimming removed 0 bases at V and 6 bases at J, with 9 bases between. In germline, CDR1 is SGHRS, CDR2 YFSETQ. The CDR3, as DNA: TGCGCCAGCAGCTTGGGACGCCCACAGACCCAGTACTTC. It specifies CASSLGRPQTQYF.

The J gene is TRBJ2-7, the V gene TRBV2; D perhaps matches TRBD2 (7 bases). Germline loops: CDR1 SNHLY, CDR2 FYNNEI. Trimming pared 10 bases from V and 2 bases from J, leaving 12 bases between. The CDR3 consists of 12 residues. CDR3 DNA sequence: TGTGCCACCCGAGGGGGGGCCTACGAGCAGTACTTC. This gives the protein CATRGGAYEQYF.

This clone is a singleton in its sample. The chain employs TRBV19 and TRBJ2-3; 13 nucleotides agree with TRBD2. Germline V gene sequence: CDR1 LNHDA, CDR2 SQIVND (reference sequence). V lost 3 bases to trimming and J lost 3 bases; unmatched junction nucleotides: 3. This CDR3 comprises 16 residues. The CDR3, as DNA: TGTGCCAGTAGTATGAGGGGACTAGCGGGAACAGATACGCAGTATTTT. Protein product: CASSMRGLAGTDTQYF.

V usage is TRBV4-1 and J usage is TRBJ2-7; 8 bases are shared with TRBD1. Germline assignment: CDR1 MGHRA and CDR2 YSYEKL. V shed 0 bases and J 2 bases; nucleotides not matched to a gene: 6. The CDR3 has 16 residues. CDR3 in DNA: TGCGCCAGCAGCCAAGATTGGACAGGGCGAGCCTACGAGCAGTACTTC. This gives the protein CASSQDWTGRAYEQYF.

The chain is built from TRBV4-1 and TRBJ1-4; 7 bases agree with TRBD1. Unmatched junction bases numbered 6, after V lost 1 base and J lost 7 bases. Germline lookup yields CDR1 MGHRA and CDR2 YSYEKL. The CDR3 extends over 15 amino acids. The CDR3 nucleotides are TGCGCCAGCAGCCAAGTAGAAGGGGGCGGTGAAAAACTGTTTTTT. Translating gives CASSQVEGGGEKLFF.

This rearrangement joins TRBV6-6 to TRBJ1-1, with D possibly TRBD1 on 5 matching bases. The germline V gene has CDR1 MNHNY and CDR2 SVGAGI (reference sequence). CDR3 size: 14 residues. The V gene lost 5 bases and the J gene lost 5 bases, with 15 bases spanning the gap. For the CDR3, the DNA is TGTGCCAGCAGTCCTAAGCGGGGGAGTACTGAAGCTTTCTTT. Translating gives CASSPKRGSTEAFF.

The chain uses TRBV25-1 and TRBJ2-2, with TRBD1 as a possible D gene (5 bases). This CDR3 is 14 amino acids long. CDR1 MGHDK and CDR2 SYGVNS come from the germline V gene. V lost 5 bases and J 1 base, leaving 8 bases between the germline ends. CDR3 sequence (DNA): TGTGCCAGCAGTAGAAGGGGGAACACCGGGGAGCTGTTTTTT. This translates into CASSRRGNTGELFF.

V usage is TRBV28 and J usage is TRBJ2-1, with D possibly being TRBD1 (6 bases). This CDR3 is built from 17 residues. Trimming took 4 bases from V and 9 from J, leaving 25 bases between them. Germline V CDR1 and CDR2: MDHEN, SYDVKM. The CDR3 region is CASSSPLWGQLEGEQFF. In DNA form, the CDR3 reads TGTGCCAGCAGTTCCCCCCTTTGGGGGCAATTAGAAGGTGAGCAGTTCTTC.

The CDR3 DNA reads as TGTGCCAGCTCATACGCCCGCCGGACAGGGGGGAATGAGCAGTTCTTC. As protein: CASSYARRTGGNEQFF. J is TRBJ2-1 and V is TRBV18; 10 bases fit TRBD1. This CDR3 contains 16 residues. J lost 7 bases, V lost 5 bases, and 11 bases had no gene match. Germline values: CDR1 KGHSH, CDR2 LQKENI.

The rearrangement uses TRBV7-9 and TRBJ1-5, with 8 bases that match TRBD1. This CDR3 is 16 amino acids long. Germline values: CDR1 SEHNR, CDR2 FQNEAQ (reference sequence). The J segment lost 2 bases and the V segment lost 0 bases, leaving 3 bases of the junction unmatched. CDR3 in DNA: TGTGCCAGCAGCTTAGCCCAGGGGGCTCGCAATCAGCCCCAGCATTTT. It specifies CASSLAQGARNQPQHF.

The chain combines TRBV5-6 with TRBJ2-7; 7 positions match TRBD1. The CDR3 consists of 13 residues. The V segment lost 2 bases and the J segment 5 bases; nucleotides outside the gene matches: 4. Germline lookup yields CDR1 SGHDT and CDR2 YYEEEE. The CDR3 is CASSFPGGHEQYF. CDR3 bases: TGTGCCAGCAGCTTCCCAGGGGGTCACGAGCAGTACTTC.

The chain joins TRBV29-1 to TRBJ1-1; tentative D call: TRBD1 (6 bases). The CDR3 is 13 residues long. Germline V gene sequence: CDR1 SQVTM, CDR2 ANQGSEA. Trimming took off 5 bases at V and 3 bases at J, with 13 bases between the two ends. The CDR3 DNA is TGCAGCGTTCAGGGGTTCTTCGACACTGAAGCTTTCTTT. Its translation: CSVQGFFDTEAFF.